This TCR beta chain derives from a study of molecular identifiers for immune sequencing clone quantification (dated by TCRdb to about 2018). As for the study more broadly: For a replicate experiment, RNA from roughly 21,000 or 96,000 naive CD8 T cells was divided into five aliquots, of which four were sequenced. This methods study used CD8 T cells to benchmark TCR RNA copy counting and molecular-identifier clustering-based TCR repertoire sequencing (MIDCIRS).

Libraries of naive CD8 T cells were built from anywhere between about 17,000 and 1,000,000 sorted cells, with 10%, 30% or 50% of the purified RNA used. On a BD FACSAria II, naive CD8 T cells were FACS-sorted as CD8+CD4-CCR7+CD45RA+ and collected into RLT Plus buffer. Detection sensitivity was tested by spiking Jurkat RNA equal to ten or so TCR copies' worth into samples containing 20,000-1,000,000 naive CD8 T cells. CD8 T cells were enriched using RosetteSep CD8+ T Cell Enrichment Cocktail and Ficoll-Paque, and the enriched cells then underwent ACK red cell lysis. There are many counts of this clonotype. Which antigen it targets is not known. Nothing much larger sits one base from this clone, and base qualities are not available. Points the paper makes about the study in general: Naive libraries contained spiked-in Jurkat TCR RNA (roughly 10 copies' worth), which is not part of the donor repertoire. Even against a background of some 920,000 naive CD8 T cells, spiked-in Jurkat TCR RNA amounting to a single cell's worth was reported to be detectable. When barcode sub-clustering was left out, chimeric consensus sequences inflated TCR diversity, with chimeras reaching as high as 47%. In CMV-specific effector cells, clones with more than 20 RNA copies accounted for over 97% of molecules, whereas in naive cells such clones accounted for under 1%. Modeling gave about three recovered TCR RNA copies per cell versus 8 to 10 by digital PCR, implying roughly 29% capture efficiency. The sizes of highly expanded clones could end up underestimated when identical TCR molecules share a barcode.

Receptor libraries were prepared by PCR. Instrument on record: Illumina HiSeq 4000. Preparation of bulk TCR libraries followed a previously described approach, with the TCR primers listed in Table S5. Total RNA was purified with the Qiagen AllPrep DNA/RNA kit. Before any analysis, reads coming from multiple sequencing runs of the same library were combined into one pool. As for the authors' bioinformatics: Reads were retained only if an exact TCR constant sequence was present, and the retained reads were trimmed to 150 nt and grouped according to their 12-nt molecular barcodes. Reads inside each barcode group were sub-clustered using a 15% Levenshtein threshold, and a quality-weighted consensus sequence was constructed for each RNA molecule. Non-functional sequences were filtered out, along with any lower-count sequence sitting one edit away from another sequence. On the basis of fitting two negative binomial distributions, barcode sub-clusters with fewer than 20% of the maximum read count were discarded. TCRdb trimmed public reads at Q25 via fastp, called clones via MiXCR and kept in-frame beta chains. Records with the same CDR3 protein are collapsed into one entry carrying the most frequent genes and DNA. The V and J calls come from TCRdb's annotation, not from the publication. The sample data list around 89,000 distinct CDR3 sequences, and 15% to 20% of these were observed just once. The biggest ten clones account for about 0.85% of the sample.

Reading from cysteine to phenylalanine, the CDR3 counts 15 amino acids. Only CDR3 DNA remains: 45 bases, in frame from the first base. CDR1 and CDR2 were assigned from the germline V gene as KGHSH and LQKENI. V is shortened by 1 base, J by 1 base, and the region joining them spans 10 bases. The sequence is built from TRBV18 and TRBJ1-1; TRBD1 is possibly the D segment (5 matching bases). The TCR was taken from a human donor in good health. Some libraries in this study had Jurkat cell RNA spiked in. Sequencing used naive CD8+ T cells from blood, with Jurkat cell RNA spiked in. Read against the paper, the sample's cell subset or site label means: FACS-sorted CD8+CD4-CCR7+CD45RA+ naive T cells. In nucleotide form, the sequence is TGTGCCAGCTCACCACTCGACAGACCGAACACTGAAGCTTTCTTT. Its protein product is CASSPLDRPNTEAFF. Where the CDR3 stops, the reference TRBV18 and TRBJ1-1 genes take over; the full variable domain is NAGVMQNPRHLVRRRGQEARLRCSPMKGHSHVYWYRQLPEEGLKFMVYLQKENIIDESGMPKERFSAEFPKEGPSILRIQQVVRGDSAAYFCASSPLDRPNTEAFFGQGTRLTVV.